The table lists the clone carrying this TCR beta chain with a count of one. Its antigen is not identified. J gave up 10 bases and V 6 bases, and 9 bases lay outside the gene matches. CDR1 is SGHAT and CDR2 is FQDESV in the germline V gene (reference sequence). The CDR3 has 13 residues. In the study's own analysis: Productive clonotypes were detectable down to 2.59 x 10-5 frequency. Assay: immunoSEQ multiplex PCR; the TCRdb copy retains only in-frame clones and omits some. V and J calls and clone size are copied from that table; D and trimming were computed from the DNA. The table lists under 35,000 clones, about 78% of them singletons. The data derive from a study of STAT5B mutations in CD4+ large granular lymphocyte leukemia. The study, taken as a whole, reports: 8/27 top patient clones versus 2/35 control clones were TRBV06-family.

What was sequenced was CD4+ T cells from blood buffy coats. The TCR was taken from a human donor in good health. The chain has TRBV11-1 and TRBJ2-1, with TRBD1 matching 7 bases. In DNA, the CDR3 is TGTGCCAGCAGGACAGGGTCTGCCCCCGAGCAGTTCTTC. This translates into CASRTGSAPEQFF.